This is a list of T cell receptor beta chains from one sample in a study of neurological immune-mediated disorders. TCRdb reprocessed the 5' RACE reads via MiXCR and lists one record per CDR3 protein. The table lists approximately 89,000 distinct CDR3 sequences, about 4.3% of them singletons. The sample consisted of PBMCs. The receptors here all came from a woman in her fifties or sixties with multiple sclerosis. Each CDR3 is given with its conserved first and last residue. The D gene is left open where the match is weak. Clone size reads once, few, many, or a class if the clone is expanded.

V	D	size	J	CDR3	DNA
TRBV2	TRBD2	few	TRBJ2-7	CATPRRGPGGEQYF	TGTGCCACCCCAAGGAGGGGCCCGGGGGGTGAGCAGTACTTC
TRBV28	TRBD1	many	TRBJ1-5	CASRPFRGQGEQPQHF	TGTGCCAGCAGGCCCTTCCGGGGACAGGGGGAGCAGCCCCAGCATTTT
TRBV5-1	.	many	TRBJ1-2	CASSLGPGKDYGYTF	TGCGCCAGCAGCTTGGGACCGGGGAAGGACTATGGCTACACCTTC
TRBV7-8	.	many	TRBJ2-7	CASSLAAFGYEQYF	TGTGCCAGCAGCTTAGCAGCCTTCGGCTACGAGCAGTACTTC
TRBV20-1	TRBD2	many	TRBJ2-3	CSATAGAADTQYF	TGCAGTGCTACAGCGGGGGCCGCAGATACGCAGTATTTT
TRBV3-1	.	many	TRBJ1-1	CASSQDDGTFF	TGTGCCAGCAGCCAAGACGACGGGACTTTCTTT
TRBV9	.	many	TRBJ2-3	CASSPGPTDTQYF	TGTGCCAGCAGCCCGGGCCCAACAGATACGCAGTATTTT
TRBV12-3/TRBV12-4	.	many	TRBJ1-1	CASSLWAMNTEAFF	TGTGCCAGCAGTTTATGGGCGATGAACACTGAAGCTTTCTTT
TRBV12-3/TRBV12-4	.	many	TRBJ2-5	CASSLHLGQAETQYF	TGTGCCAGCAGCCTCCATTTGGGGCAGGCAGAGACCCAGTACTTC
TRBV20-1	TRBD1	many	TRBJ1-1	CSANGGGPSTEAFF	TGCAGTGCTAACGGAGGGGGCCCCAGCACTGAAGCTTTCTTT
TRBV5-1	.	many	TRBJ1-3	CASRLQSSGNTIYF	TGCGCCAGCAGACTCCAGAGCTCTGGAAACACCATATATTTT
TRBV20-1	.	few	TRBJ2-5	CSAREPTGIRSQETQYF	TGCAGTGCTAGAGAACCCACAGGGATACGGTCCCAAGAGACCCAGTACTTC
TRBV5-1	.	many	TRBJ1-4	CASSDGQPNEKLFF	TGCGCCAGCAGCGACGGACAGCCCAATGAAAAACTGTTTTTT
TRBV15	TRBD1	many	TRBJ2-5	CATKKQGPGETQYF	TGTGCCACCAAAAAACAGGGGCCGGGGGAGACCCAGTACTTC
TRBV5-1	TRBD2	many	TRBJ2-2	CASSSNGLAGELFF	TGCGCCAGCAGCTCGAATGGACTAGCCGGGGAGCTGTTTTTT
TRBV11-2	.	many	TRBJ1-5	CASSSQGYSNQPQHF	TGTGCCAGCAGCTCGCAGGGTTACTCCAATCAGCCCCAGCATTTT
TRBV5-1	.	many	TRBJ2-7	CASGTGKYEQYF	TGCGCCAGCGGGACGGGGAAATACGAGCAGTACTTC
TRBV27	TRBD2	few	TRBJ2-1	CASSLRVLAGASSYNEQFF	TGTGCCAGCAGCCTCCGGGTACTAGCGGGGGCGAGCTCCTACAATGAGCAGTTCTTC
TRBV7-2	TRBD2	few	TRBJ2-7	CASSNSGGLYEQYF	TGTGCCAGCAGCAATAGCGGGGGCCTATACGAGCAGTACTTC
TRBV3-1	TRBD2	many	TRBJ2-3	CASNQAGLPTDTQYF	TGTGCCAGCAATCAAGCGGGACTTCCCACAGATACGCAGTATTTT
TRBV5-1	.	many	TRBJ1-1	CASSFPGRDTEAFF	TGCGCCAGCAGCTTCCCAGGGCGGGACACTGAAGCTTTCTTT
TRBV5-1	.	many	TRBJ2-7	CASSLDVSSSYEQYF	TGCGCCAGCAGCTTGGACGTCTCCAGCTCCTACGAGCAGTACTTC
TRBV2	.	many	TRBJ2-1	CASTPWGEQFF	TGTGCCAGCACCCCCTGGGGGGAGCAGTTCTTC
TRBV20-1	TRBD2	many	TRBJ2-1	CSAGQVAGGYNEQFF	TGCAGTGCTGGTCAAGTAGCGGGGGGATACAATGAGCAGTTCTTC
TRBV18	TRBD1	few	TRBJ2-7	CASSPLGTGINEQYF	TGTGCCAGCTCACCTCTAGGGACAGGGATCAACGAGCAGTACTTC
TRBV29-1	.	many	TRBJ1-2	CSASDGPGDGYTF	TGCAGCGCCTCGGACGGGCCGGGGGATGGCTACACCTTC
TRBV7-6	TRBD2	many	TRBJ2-7	CASSPELAGVGEQYF	TGTGCCAGCAGCCCGGAACTAGCGGGGGTCGGCGAGCAGTACTTC
TRBV13	.	many	TRBJ2-7	CANLSGGSCEQYF	TGTGCCAACCTTAGCGGCGGAAGCTGCGAGCAGTACTTC
TRBV20-1	.	many	TRBJ2-5	CSAREGELRETQYF	TGCAGTGCTAGAGAGGGGGAGCTCCGGGAGACCCAGTACTTC
TRBV3-1	.	many	TRBJ2-5	CASSQGGGAEVETQYF	TGTGCCAGCAGCCAAGGAGGGGGGGCTGAGGTGGAGACCCAGTACTTC
TRBV5-1	.	many	TRBJ1-6	CASSLSEVNSPLHF	TGCGCCAGCAGCTTAAGTGAAGTGAATTCACCCCTCCACTTT
TRBV18	.	many	TRBJ1-2	CASSPRFTEGYTF	TGTGCCAGCTCACCGAGATTCACGGAGGGCTACACCTTC
TRBV20-1	.	many	TRBJ2-1	CSARTSYNEQFF	TGCAGTGCCCGTACTAGCTACAATGAGCAGTTCTTC
TRBV4-1	.	many	TRBJ2-6	CASSSIYSGANVLTF	TGCGCCAGCAGTTCAATCTATTCTGGGGCCAACGTCCTGACTTTC
TRBV6-1	TRBD1	many	TRBJ2-3	CATRQGSTDTQYF	TGTGCCACCCGACAGGGAAGTACAGATACGCAGTATTTT